The T cell receptor (beta chain) described here comes from a study of OX40 agonist ivuxolimab in advanced cancers. Here immunoSEQ multiplex PCR was the method, and the copy in TCRdb shows in-frame clones only, minus some. The sample contains some 90,000 clones, under 95% of which appear only once. V was cut by 5 bases and J by 2 bases, with 12 bases left in between. The V gene's germline CDR1 is LNHDA and CDR2 SQIVND (reference sequence). The CDR3 has 14 amino acids. The chain joins TRBV19 to TRBJ1-2; possible D gene TRBD1, 5 bases. This TCR came from an adult with an advanced solid tumor such as melanoma, head and neck, liver or kidney cancer. The sample was CD4+ or CD8+ T cells sorted from blood, taken in a trial of the OX40 agonist ivuxolimab. The CDR3 is CASSGKTANYGYTF. The DNA for the CDR3 is TGTGCCAGTAGTGGGAAGACAGCAAACTATGGCTACACCTTC.